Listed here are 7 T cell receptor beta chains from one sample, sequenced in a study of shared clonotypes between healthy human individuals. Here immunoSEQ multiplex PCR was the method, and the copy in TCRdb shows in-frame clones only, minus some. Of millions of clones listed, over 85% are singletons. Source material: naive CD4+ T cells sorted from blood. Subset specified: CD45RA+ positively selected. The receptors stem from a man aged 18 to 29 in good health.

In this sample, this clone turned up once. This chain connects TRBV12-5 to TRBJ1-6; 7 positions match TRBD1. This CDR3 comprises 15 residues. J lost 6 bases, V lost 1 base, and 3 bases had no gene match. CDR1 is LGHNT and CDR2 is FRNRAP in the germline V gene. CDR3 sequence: CASGLGDSLNSPLHF. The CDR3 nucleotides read TGTGCTAGTGGTTTGGGGGACAGCCTTAATTCACCCCTCCACTTT. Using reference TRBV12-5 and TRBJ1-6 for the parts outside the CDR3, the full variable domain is DARVTQTPRHKVTEMGQEVTMRCQPILGHNTVFWYRQTMMQGLELLAYFRNRAPLDDSGMPKDRFSAEMPDATLATLKIQPSEPRDSAVYFCASGLGDSLNSPLHFGNGTRLTVT.

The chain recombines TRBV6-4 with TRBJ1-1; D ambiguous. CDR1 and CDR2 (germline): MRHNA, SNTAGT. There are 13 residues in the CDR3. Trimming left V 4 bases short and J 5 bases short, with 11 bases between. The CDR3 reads CASSVNGLTEAFF. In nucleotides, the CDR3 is TGTGCCAGCAGTGTGAACGGGTTGACTGAAGCTTTCTTT.

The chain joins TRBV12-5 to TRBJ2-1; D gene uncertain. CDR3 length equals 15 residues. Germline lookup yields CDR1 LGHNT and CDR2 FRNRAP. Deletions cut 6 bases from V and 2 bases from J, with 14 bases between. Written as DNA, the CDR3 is TGTGCTAGTGGCCCACTAATCGGCCCCTACAATGAGCAGTTCTTC. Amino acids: CASGPLIGPYNEQFF.

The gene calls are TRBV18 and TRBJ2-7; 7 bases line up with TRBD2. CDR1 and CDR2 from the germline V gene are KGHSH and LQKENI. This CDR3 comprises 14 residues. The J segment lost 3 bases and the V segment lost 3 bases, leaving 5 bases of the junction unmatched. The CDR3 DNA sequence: TGTGCCAGCTCACCCAACGCGGGGGTCTACGAGCAGTACTTC. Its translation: CASSPNAGVYEQYF.

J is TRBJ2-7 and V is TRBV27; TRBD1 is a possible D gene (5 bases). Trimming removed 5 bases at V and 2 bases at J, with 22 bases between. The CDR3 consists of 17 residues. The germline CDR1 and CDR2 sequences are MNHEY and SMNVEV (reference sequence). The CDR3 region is CASSVRSYPGQAYEQYF. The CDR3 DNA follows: TGTGCCAGCAGTGTCCGGTCATACCCAGGACAAGCCTACGAGCAGTACTTC.

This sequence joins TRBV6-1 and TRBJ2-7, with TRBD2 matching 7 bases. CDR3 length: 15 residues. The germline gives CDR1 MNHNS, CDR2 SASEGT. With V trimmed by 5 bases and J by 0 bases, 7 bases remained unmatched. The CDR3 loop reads CASSKSGDHSYEQYF. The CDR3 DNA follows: TGTGCCAGCAGTAAGAGCGGGGACCACTCCTACGAGCAGTACTTC.

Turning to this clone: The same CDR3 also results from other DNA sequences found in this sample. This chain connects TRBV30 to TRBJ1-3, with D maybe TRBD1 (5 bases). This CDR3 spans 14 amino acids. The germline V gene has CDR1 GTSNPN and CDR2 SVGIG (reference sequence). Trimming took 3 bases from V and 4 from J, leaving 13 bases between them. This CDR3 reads CAWSLGGSGNTIYF. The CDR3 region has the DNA TGTGCCTGGAGCCTGGGGGGGTCAGGAAACACCATATATTTT.